Below, 23 T cell receptor beta chains from the same sample are listed, as sequenced in a study of cytomegalovirus exposure and HLA in healthy donors. Libraries were prepared by immunoSEQ multiplex PCR; TCRdb keeps only in-frame clonotypes and omits some of them. This sample has about 130,000 clones, with almost 85% found just once. Sequencing was done on a sample of PBMCs. The receptors here all came from a man under 40 in good health and CMV-seropositive.

This chain uses TRBV7-3 with TRBJ2-5; D might be TRBD1 (7 bases). Germline CDR1 is SGHTA and CDR2 is FQGTGA. The length of the CDR3 is 16 residues. Trimming pared 1 base from V and 4 bases from J, leaving 16 bases between. CDR3 protein: CASSLNTGEVGETQYF. In DNA, the CDR3 is TGTGCCAGCAGCTTAAACACAGGGGAGGTGGGAGAGACCCAGTACTTC.

The chain uses TRBV2 and TRBJ1-1; TRBD1 matches at 9 bases. This CDR3 spans 14 amino acids. Germline trimming cut 7 bases from V and 8 bases from J; bases unmatched to any gene: 11. Germline loops: CDR1 SNHLY, CDR2 FYNNEI. The CDR3 region has the DNA TGTGCCAGCATGAGGGACAGGGCCCTTCACGAAGCTTTCTTT. Its translation: CASMRDRALHEAFF.

The V call is TRBV5-1, the J call TRBJ2-5; possible D gene TRBD1, 6 bases. The V gene's germline CDR1 is SGHRS and CDR2 YFSETQ. The CDR3 consists of 14 residues. Trimming shortened V by 2 bases and J by 1 base, and 9 bases separated the two germline ends. In DNA, the CDR3 is TGCGCCAGCAGCTTCACAGGGCCCCAAGAGACCCAGTACTTC. Amino acids: CASSFTGPQETQYF.

The chain links TRBV14 to TRBJ2-7; D perhaps matches TRBD2 (5 bases). Per the germline V gene, CDR1 is SGHDN and CDR2 is FVKESK. With 4 bases removed from V and 11 bases from J, the gap between germline ends came to 12 bases. The CDR3 is 11 amino acids. CDR3 DNA: TGTGCCAGCAGCCTCGGGGATCGCAAGTACTTC. It codes for CASSLGDRKYF.

The genes are TRBV5-5 and TRBJ1-1; 9 bases line up with TRBD1. The CDR3 contains 14 residues. V lost 5 bases to trimming and J lost 6 bases; unmatched junction nucleotides: 8. The germline V gene encodes CDR1 SGHKS and CDR2 YYEKEE (reference sequence). The CDR3 here is CASSPDRGLAEAFF. CDR3 nucleotide sequence: TGTGCCAGCAGTCCTGACAGGGGGTTAGCTGAAGCTTTCTTT.

The gene calls are TRBV18 and TRBJ1-2, with 11 bases lining up with TRBD1. Per the germline V gene, CDR1 is KGHSH and CDR2 is LQKENI. J lost 6 bases, V lost 4 bases, and 1 base had no gene match. The CDR3 spans 13 residues. The CDR3 here is CASSRTGGDGYTF. The CDR3 region has the DNA TGTGCCAGCTCACGGACAGGGGGCGATGGCTACACCTTC. The variable domain in full, completed from reference TRBV18 and TRBJ1-2, reads NAGVMQNPRHLVRRRGQEARLRCSPMKGHSHVYWYRQLPEEGLKFMVYLQKENIIDESGMPKERFSAEFPKEGPSILRIQQVVRGDSAAYFCASSRTGGDGYTFGSGTRLTVV.

V and J are TRBV5-4 and TRBJ2-2; 16 positions match TRBD2. Germline lookup yields CDR1 SGHNT and CDR2 YYREEE (reference sequence). V lost 4 bases, J lost 5 bases, and 11 bases stayed unmatched. The CDR3 runs 19 residues. The CDR3 is CASSGGLAGGRILTGELFF. In DNA form, the CDR3 reads TGTGCCAGCAGCGGGGGACTAGCGGGGGGGCGGATCCTGACCGGGGAGCTGTTTTTT.

The chain links TRBV9 to TRBJ2-3, with 8 positions matching TRBD2. Germline V gene lookup returns CDR1 SGDLS and CDR2 YYNGEE. CDR3 length: 18 residues. The junction had 9 bases not matched to a gene; V was cut back by 0 bases and J by 0 bases. The CDR3 is CASSVGDSGAPSTDTQYF. CDR3 nucleotide sequence: TGTGCCAGCAGCGTAGGCGATAGCGGGGCCCCTAGCACAGATACGCAGTATTTT.

The chain has TRBV7-9 and TRBJ1-5; maybe TRBD1 (6 bases). The CDR3 loop spans 14 amino acids. CDR1 is SEHNR and CDR2 is FQNEAQ in the germline V gene (reference sequence). V was pared by 5 bases and J by 5 bases, with 13 bases between. The CDR3 DNA sequence: TGTGCCAGCAGCGTTGGGGGGGGCGATCAGCCCCAGCATTTT. It specifies CASSVGGGDQPQHF.

This sequence joins TRBV27 and TRBJ2-3, with TRBD1 identical over 12 bases. CDR1 is MNHEY and CDR2 is SMNVEV in the germline V gene (reference sequence). The V and J ends lost 2 bases and 7 bases, in that order; junction bases with no gene match: 4. CDR3 length: 15 amino acids. CDR3 DNA sequence: TGTGCCAGCAGTTTACCGGGACAGGGGGCACATACGCAGTATTTT. It yields the protein CASSLPGQGAHTQYF.

The gene calls are TRBV7-6 and TRBJ2-5, with 8 bases matching TRBD1. Germline CDR1 reads SGHVS; CDR2 reads FNYEAQ. The CDR3 is made up of 16 amino acids. Trimming cost V 4 bases and J 7 bases; bases outside gene matches: 14. The CDR3 protein is CASSSGTGASGGTQYF. The CDR3 DNA reads TGTGCCAGCAGCTCCGGGACAGGAGCTTCCGGGGGGACCCAGTACTTC.

The gene calls are TRBV11-3 and TRBJ2-1; no firm D call. Germline V gives CDR1 SGHNT, CDR2 YENEEA. V gave up 5 bases and J gave up 2 bases, with 16 bases separating them. CDR3 size: 16 residues. The CDR3 DNA reads TGTGCCAGCAGCCCACGACTCAGCCCAACCTACAATGAGCAGTTCTTC. It is translated as CASSPRLSPTYNEQFF.

The chain joins TRBV10-1 to TRBJ1-1; D ambiguous. CDR1 is WNHNN and CDR2 is SYGVQD in the germline V gene (reference sequence). Between the trimmed V and J ends, which lost 4 bases and 14 bases, there was a span of 17 bases. The CDR3 consists of 12 residues. In DNA, the CDR3 is TGCGCCAGCAGTGCTAACGACGGAACGCGGTTCTTT. Amino acid sequence: CASSANDGTRFF.

This clone was seen a handful of times. The V gene is TRBV6-1, the J gene TRBJ1-5, with 8 bases fitting TRBD1. After removal of 7 bases from V and 2 bases from J, the junction contained 1 base not matched to a gene. Germline-derived CDR1 and CDR2 are MNHNS and SASEGT. This CDR3 is 13 amino acids long. The CDR3 sequence: CASNRGGNQPQHF. Here the CDR3 DNA reads TGTGCCAGCAACAGGGGGGGCAATCAGCCCCAGCATTTT.

The rearrangement links TRBV7-2 to TRBJ1-2, with D unresolved. Trimming pared 6 bases from V and 5 bases from J, leaving 16 bases between. The CDR3 sequence is 14 residues long. CDR1 is SGHTA, CDR2 FQGNSA, per germline. CDR3 residues: CASRTGSDWYGYTF. CDR3 coding DNA: TGTGCCAGCAGGACTGGGAGTGACTGGTATGGCTACACCTTC.

V usage is TRBV10-3 and J usage is TRBJ1-1; D is unresolved. Germline CDR1 is ENHRY and CDR2 is SYGVKD. This CDR3 contains 12 residues. The V end was cut by 4 bases, the J end by 1 base, with 4 bases between. The CDR3 sequence is CAISARNTEAFF. Here the CDR3 DNA reads TGTGCCATCAGTGCGAGGAACACTGAAGCTTTCTTT.

This chain uses TRBV9 with TRBJ2-7; tentative D call: TRBD1 (6 bases). CDR3 length: 14 residues. With 4 bases removed from V and 3 bases from J, the gap between germline ends came to 14 bases. Germline-derived CDR1 and CDR2 are SGDLS and YYNGEE. CDR3 sequence (DNA): TGTGCCAGCAGCCTAACCTTGGACAGCTACGAGCAGTACTTC. It codes for CASSLTLDSYEQYF.

The chain combines TRBV5-5 with TRBJ1-6, with no clear D. V was clipped by 0 bases and J by 3 bases, with 7 bases between them. Germline V gene data show CDR1 as SGHKS and CDR2 as YYEKEE (reference sequence). The CDR3 loop spans 15 amino acids. The CDR3 loop reads CASSLGANYNSPLHF. CDR3 bases: TGTGCCAGCAGCTTGGGAGCGAACTATAATTCACCCCTCCACTTT.

For the CDR3, the DNA is TGTGCCAGCAGTCCCCGACAGGGCCTTAACTATGGCTACACCTTC. Translation: CASSPRQGLNYGYTF. This chain links TRBV27 with TRBJ1-2, with TRBD1 matching 7 bases. CDR3 size: 15 residues. Trimming removed 5 bases from V and 1 base from J; junction bases left unmatched: 7. Germline CDR1 is MNHEY and CDR2 is SMNVEV (reference sequence).

This clone was seen more than once but under ten times. The rearrangement links TRBV6-1 to TRBJ2-7; 10 nucleotides match TRBD1. There are 14 residues in the CDR3. The trim removed 0 bases at V and 13 bases at J, leaving 9 bases unmatched. CDR1 is MNHNS, CDR2 SASEGT, per germline. The CDR3 bases are TGTGCCAGCAGTGAAGCGGGTCCCGGACAGGGGGGATACTTC. Its translation: CASSEAGPGQGGYF.

The rearrangement uses TRBV19 and TRBJ2-3; 11 bases agree with TRBD2. This CDR3 has 15 residues. The ends lost 6 bases at V and 3 bases at J; junction bases unmatched: 5. Per germline, CDR1 LNHDA and CDR2 SQIVND (reference sequence). The CDR3 here is CASRSLAGETDTQYF. In nucleotides, the CDR3 is TGTGCCAGTAGATCACTAGCGGGGGAAACAGATACGCAGTATTTT. Full variable domain (outside the CDR3, taken from reference TRBV19 and TRBJ2-3): DGGITQSPKYLFRKEGQNVTLSCEQNLNHDAMYWYRQDPGQGLRLIYYSQIVNDFQKGDIAEGYSVSREKKESFPLTVTSAQKNPTAFYLCASRSLAGETDTQYFGPGTRLTVL.

The gene calls are TRBV2 and TRBJ2-7; 11 bases map to TRBD2. The CDR3 has 17 amino acids. V trimming: 6 bases; J trimming: 4 bases; junction bases outside the gene matches: 14. In germline, CDR1 is SNHLY, CDR2 FYNNEI. As DNA, the CDR3 is TGTGCCAGCAGCACTAAACCGGGACTAGCGGTTTATTACGAGCAGTACTTC. It encodes CASSTKPGLAVYYEQYF.

This chain links TRBV30 with TRBJ2-7; the D gene is possibly TRBD2 (5 bases). The germline CDR1 and CDR2 sequences are GTSNPN and SVGIG (reference sequence). With 8 bases removed from V and 6 bases from J, the gap between germline ends came to 17 bases. This CDR3 contains 12 residues. This CDR3 is CAAKPIAFEQYF. CDR3 sequence (DNA): TGTGCCGCAAAACCTATAGCGTTCGAGCAGTACTTC.